This T cell receptor beta chain emerged from a study of blood T cells in healthy people across ages. Findings of the study overall: A conclusive naive versus antigen-experienced comparison was prevented by the unsorted PBMCs.

This clonotype showed up just once. What it recognizes is unknown. Per the germline V gene, CDR1 is DFQATT and CDR2 is SNEGSKA (reference sequence). This CDR3 has 14 amino acids. J gave up 8 bases and V 6 bases, and 13 bases lay outside the gene matches. It was with a sample-barcoded 5' primer and a J-beta primer mix that a second PCR of about 7 to 12 cycles was run. Each cDNA molecule was tagged by a template-switch adaptor that had 12 random nucleotides. TCRdb independently ran MiXCR on the 5' RACE reads; one entry per CDR3 protein. The sample lists roughly 800,000 distinct CDR3 sequences; 55% to 75% were seen once.

The clonotype comes from a man aged 30 to 39 in good health. Sequencing was carried out using blood. This chain connects TRBV20-1 to TRBJ1-2; 9 bases fit TRBD1. CDR3 loop: CSARSDRGFGGYTF. CDR3 DNA: TGCAGTGCGCGCTCGGACAGGGGATTTGGGGGCTACACCTTC.